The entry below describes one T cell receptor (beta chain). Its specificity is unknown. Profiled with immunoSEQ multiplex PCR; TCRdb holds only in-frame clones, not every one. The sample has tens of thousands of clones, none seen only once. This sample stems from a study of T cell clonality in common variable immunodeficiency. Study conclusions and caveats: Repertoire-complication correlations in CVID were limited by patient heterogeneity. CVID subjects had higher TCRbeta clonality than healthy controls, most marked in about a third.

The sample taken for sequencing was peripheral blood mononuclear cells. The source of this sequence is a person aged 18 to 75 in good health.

Here the CDR3 reads CAWSGAGEKLFF. The CDR3 bases that were read are TGTGCCTGGAGTGGGGCGGGTGAAAAA. The chain combines TRBV30 with TRBJ1-4, with D uncertain. The sequence runs out 3 residues before the end of the CDR3; the remainder is reconstructed from the germline J gene. This CDR3 contains 12 residues. The germline V gene encodes CDR1 GTSNPN and CDR2 SVGIG (reference sequence). Trimming removed 1 base from V and 7 bases from J, with 7 bases in between.